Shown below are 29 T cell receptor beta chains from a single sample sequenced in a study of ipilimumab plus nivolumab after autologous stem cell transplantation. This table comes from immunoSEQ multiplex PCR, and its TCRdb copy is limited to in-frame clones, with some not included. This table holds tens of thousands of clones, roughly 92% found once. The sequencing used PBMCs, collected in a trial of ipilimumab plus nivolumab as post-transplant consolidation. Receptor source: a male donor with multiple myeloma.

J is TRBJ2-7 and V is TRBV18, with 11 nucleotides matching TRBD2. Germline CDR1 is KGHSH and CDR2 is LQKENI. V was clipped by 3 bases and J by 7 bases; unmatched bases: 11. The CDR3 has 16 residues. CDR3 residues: CASSPRQTSGAGEQYF. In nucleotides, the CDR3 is TGTGCCAGCTCACCGCGCCAGACTAGCGGGGCAGGTGAGCAGTACTTC.

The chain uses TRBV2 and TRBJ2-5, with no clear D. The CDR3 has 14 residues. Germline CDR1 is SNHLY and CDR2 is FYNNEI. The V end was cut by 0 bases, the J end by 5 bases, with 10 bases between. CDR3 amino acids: CASSEASNSETQYF. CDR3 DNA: TGTGCCAGCAGTGAAGCTTCTAATTCGGAGACCCAGTACTTC.

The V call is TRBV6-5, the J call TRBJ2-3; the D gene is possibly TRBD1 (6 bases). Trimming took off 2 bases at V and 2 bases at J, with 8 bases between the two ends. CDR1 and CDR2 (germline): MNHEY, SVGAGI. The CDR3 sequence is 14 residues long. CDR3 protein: CASSYRDTTDTQYF. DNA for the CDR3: TGTGCCAGCAGTTACCGGGACACCACAGATACGCAGTATTTT.

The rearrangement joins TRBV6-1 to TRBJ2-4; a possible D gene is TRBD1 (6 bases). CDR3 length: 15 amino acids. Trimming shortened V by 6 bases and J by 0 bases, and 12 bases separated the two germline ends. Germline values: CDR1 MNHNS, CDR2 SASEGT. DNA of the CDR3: TGTGCCAGCAGAACCGGACAGCTAGCCAAAAACATTCAGTACTTC. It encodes CASRTGQLAKNIQYF.

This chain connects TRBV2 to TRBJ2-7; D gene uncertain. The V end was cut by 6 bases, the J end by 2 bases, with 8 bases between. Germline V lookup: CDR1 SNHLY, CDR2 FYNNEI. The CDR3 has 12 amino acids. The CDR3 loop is CASRDVTYEQYF. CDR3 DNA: TGTGCCAGCAGGGACGTAACCTACGAGCAGTACTTC.

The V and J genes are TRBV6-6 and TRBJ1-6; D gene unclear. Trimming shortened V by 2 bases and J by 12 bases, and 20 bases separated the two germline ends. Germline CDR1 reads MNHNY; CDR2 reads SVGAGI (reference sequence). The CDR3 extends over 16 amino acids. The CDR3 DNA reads TGTGCCAGCAGTTACGGGGTGGGTGGTCTGGGTGGACCCCTCCACTTT. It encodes CASSYGVGGLGGPLHF.

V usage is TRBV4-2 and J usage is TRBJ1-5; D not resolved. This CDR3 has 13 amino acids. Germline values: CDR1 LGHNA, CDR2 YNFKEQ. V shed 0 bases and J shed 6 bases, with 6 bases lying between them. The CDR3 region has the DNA TGTGCCAGCAGCCAAGAAGGGAGTCAGCCCCAGCATTTT. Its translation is CASSQEGSQPQHF.

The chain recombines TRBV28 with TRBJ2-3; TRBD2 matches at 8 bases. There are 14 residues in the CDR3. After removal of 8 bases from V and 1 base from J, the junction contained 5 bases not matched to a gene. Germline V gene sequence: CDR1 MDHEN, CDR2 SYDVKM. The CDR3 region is CASVHSGGTDTQYF. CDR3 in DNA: TGTGCCAGCGTCCATAGCGGGGGCACAGATACGCAGTATTTT.

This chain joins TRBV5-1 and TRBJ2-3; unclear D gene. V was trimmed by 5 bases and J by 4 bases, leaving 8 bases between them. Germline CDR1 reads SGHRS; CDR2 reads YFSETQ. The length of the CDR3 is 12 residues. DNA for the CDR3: TGCGCCAGCAGTGAGAATTCAGATACGCAGTATTTT. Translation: CASSENSDTQYF.

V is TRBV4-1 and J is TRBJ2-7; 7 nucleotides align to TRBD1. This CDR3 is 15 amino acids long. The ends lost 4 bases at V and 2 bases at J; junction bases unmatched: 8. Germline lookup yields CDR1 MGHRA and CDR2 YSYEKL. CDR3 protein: CASSPGTAQPYEQYF. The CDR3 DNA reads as TGCGCCAGCAGCCCAGGGACAGCCCAGCCCTACGAGCAGTACTTC.

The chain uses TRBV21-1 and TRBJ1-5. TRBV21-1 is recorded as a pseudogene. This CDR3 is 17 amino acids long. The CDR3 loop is CASSKNPLPDSNQPQHF. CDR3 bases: TGTGCCAGCAGCAAAAACCCCCTACCAGATAGCAATCAGCCCCAGCATTTT.

The CDR3 here is CASSYLGTALNTEAFF. The CDR3 DNA follows: TGTGCCAGCAGTTACCTCGGGACGGCCCTGAACACTGAAGCTTTCTTT. The rearrangement uses TRBV6-5 and TRBJ1-1, with D tentatively TRBD1 (5 bases). Germline lookup yields CDR1 MNHEY and CDR2 SVGAGI. V shed 2 bases and J shed 0 bases, with 13 bases lying between them. The CDR3 covers 16 residues.

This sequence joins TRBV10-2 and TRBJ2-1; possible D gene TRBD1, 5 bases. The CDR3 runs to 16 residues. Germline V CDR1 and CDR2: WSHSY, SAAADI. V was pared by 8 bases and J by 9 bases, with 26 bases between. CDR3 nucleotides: TGCGCCAGCGCTCAGGGTGTGCCTTTTCGTTTGGGTGAGCAGTTCTTC. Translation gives CASAQGVPFRLGEQFF.

In DNA, the CDR3 is TGTGCCAGCAGCTTTGGGACTAGCGGGGGGTCCCCAGATACGCAGTATTTT. Translating it yields CASSFGTSGGSPDTQYF. V and J are TRBV5-5 and TRBJ2-3, with 15 positions matching TRBD2. The CDR3 runs 17 residues. Looked up from germline, CDR1 is SGHKS and CDR2 is YYEKEE (reference sequence). J gave up 4 bases and V 2 bases, and 5 bases lay outside the gene matches.

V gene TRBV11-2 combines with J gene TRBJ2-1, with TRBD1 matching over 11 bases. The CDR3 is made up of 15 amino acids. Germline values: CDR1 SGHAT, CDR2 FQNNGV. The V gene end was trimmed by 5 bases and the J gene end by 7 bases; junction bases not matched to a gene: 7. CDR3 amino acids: CASSGGQGVGNEQFF. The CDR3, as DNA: TGTGCCAGCAGCGGGGGACAGGGGGTAGGGAATGAGCAGTTCTTC.

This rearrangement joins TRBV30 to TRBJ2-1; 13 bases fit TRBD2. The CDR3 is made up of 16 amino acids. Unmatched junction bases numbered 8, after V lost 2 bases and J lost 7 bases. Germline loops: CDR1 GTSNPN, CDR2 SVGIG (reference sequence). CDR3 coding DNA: TGTGCCTGGAGTTCTCGTCGACTAGCGGGGGGTAATGAGCAGTTCTTC. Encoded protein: CAWSSRRLAGGNEQFF.

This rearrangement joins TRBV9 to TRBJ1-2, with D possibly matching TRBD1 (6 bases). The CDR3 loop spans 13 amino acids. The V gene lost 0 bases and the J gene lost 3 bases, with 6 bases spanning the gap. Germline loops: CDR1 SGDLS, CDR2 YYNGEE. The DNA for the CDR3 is TGTGCCAGCAGCGTAGGACAGGACTATGGCTACACCTTC. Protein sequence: CASSVGQDYGYTF. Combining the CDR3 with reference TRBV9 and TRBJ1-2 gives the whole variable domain DSGVTQTPKHLITATGQRVTLRCSPRSGDLSVYWYQQSLDQGLQFLIQYYNGEERAKGNILERFSAQQFPDLHSELNLSSLELGDSALYFCASSVGQDYGYTFGSGTRLTVV.

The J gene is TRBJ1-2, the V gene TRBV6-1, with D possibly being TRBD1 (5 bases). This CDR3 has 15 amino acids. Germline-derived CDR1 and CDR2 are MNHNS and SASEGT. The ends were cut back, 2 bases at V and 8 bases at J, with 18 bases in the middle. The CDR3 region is CASSELGQGSGGYTF. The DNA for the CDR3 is TGTGCCAGCAGTGAATTGGGCCAGGGCTCGGGGGGCTACACCTTC.

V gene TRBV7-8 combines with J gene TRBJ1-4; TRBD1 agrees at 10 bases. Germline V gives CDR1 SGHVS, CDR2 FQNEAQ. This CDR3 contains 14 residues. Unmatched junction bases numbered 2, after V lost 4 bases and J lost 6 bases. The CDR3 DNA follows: TGTGCCAGCAGCTCAGGACAGGGGGATGAAAAACTGTTTTTT. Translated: CASSSGQGDEKLFF. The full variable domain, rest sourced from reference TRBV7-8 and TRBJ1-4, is GAGVSQSPRYKVAKRGQDVALRCDPISGHVSLFWYQQALGQGPEFLTYFQNEAQLDKSGLPSDRFFAERPEGSVSTLKIQRTQQEDSAVYLCASSSGQGDEKLFFGSGTQLSVL.

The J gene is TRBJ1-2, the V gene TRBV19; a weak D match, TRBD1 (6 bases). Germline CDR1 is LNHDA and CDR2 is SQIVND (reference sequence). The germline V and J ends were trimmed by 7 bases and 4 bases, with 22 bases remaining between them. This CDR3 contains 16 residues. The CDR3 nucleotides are TGTGCCAGTACCCCAAGTACAGGGCGTATTACCTATGGCTACACCTTC. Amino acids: CASTPSTGRITYGYTF.

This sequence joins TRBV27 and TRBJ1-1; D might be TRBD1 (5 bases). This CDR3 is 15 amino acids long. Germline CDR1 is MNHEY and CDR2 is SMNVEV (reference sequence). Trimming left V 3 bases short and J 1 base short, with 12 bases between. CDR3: CASSFSGTSNTEAFF. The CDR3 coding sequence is TGTGCCAGCAGTTTCTCCGGGACTTCGAACACTGAAGCTTTCTTT.

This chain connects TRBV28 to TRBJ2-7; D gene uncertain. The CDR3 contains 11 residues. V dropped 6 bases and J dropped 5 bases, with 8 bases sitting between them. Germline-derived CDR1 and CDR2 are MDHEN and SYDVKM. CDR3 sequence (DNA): TGTGCCAGCAGCCAACCGGACGAGCAGTACTTC. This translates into CASSQPDEQYF.

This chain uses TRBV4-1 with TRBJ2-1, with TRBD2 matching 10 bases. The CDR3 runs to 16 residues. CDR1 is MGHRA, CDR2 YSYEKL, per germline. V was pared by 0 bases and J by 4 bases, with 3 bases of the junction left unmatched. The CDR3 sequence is CASSQDRLAGYNEQFF. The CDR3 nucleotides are TGCGCCAGCAGCCAAGACAGACTAGCGGGTTACAATGAGCAGTTCTTC.

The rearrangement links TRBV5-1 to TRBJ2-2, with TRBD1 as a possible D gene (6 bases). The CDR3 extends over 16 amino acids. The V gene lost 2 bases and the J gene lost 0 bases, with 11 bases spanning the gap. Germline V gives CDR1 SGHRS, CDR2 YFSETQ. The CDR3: CASSLTTGSNTGELFF. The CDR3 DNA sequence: TGCGCCAGCAGCTTAACAACAGGGTCGAACACCGGGGAGCTGTTTTTT. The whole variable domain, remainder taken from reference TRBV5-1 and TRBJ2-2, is KAGVTQTPRYLIKTRGQQVTLSCSPISGHRSVSWYQQTPGQGLQFLFEYFSETQRNKGNFPGRFSGRQFSNSRSEMNVSTLELGDSALYLCASSLTTGSNTGELFFGEGSRLTVL.

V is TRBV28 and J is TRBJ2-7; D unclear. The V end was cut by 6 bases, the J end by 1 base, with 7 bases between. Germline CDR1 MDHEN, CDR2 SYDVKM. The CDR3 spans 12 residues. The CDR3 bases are TGTGCCAGCAGGGCCCGATCCTACGAGCAGTACTTC. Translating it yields CASRARSYEQYF. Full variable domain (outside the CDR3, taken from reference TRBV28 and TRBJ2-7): DVKVTQSSRYLVKRTGEKVFLECVQDMDHENMFWYRQDPGLGLRLIYFSYDVKMKEKGDIPEGYSVSREKKERFSLILESASTNQTSMYLCASRARSYEQYFGPGTRLTVT.

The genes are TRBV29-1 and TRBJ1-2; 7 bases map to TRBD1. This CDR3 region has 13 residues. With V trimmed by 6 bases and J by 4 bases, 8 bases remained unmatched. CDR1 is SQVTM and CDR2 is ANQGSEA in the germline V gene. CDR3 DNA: TGCAGCGTCGCAGGGGGTGGATCCTATGGCTACACCTTC. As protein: CSVAGGGSYGYTF.

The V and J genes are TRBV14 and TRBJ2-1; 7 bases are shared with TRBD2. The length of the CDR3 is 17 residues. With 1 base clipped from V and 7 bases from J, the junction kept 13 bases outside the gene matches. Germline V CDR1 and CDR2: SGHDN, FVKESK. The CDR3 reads CASSQVYIAGRRNEQFF. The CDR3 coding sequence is TGTGCCAGCAGCCAAGTTTATATAGCGGGTAGAAGAAATGAGCAGTTCTTC.

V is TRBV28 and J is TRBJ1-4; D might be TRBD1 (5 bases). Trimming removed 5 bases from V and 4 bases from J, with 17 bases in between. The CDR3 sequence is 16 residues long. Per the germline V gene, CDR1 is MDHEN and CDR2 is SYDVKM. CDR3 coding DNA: TGTGCCAGCAGTAAAATAGCCCAGGGCCTTAATGAAAAACTGTTTTTT. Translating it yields CASSKIAQGLNEKLFF.

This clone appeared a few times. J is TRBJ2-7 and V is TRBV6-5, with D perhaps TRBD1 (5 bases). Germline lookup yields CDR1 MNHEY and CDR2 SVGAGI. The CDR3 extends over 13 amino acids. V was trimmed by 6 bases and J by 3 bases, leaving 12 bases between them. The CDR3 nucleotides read TGTGCCAGCAGCCGTCGGCAGGGCTACGAGCAGTACTTC. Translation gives CASSRRQGYEQYF.